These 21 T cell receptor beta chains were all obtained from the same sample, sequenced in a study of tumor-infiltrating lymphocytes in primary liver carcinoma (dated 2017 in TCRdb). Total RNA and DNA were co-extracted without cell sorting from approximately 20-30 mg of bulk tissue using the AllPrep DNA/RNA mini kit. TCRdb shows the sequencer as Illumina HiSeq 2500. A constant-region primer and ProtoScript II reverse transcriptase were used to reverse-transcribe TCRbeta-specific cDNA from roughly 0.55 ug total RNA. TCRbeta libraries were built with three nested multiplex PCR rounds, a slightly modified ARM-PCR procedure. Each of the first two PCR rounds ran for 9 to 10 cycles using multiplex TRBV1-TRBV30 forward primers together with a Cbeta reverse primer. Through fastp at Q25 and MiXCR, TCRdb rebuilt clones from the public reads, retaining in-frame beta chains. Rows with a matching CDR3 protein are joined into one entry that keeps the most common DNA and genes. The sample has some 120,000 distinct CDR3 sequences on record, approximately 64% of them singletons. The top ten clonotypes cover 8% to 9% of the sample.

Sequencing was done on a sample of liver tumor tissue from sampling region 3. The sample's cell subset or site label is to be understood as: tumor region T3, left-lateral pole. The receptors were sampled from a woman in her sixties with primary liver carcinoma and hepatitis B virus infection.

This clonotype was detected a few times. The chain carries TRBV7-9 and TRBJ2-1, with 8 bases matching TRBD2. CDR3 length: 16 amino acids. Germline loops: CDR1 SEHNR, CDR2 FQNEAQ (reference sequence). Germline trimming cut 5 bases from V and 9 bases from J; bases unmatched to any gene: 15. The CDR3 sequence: CASSRRMGLVLGEQFF. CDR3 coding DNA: TGTGCCAGCAGCCGCAGAATGGGACTAGTACTGGGTGAGCAGTTCTTC.

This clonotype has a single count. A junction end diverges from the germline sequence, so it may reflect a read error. The CDR3 protein is CSSSLGTSGSNDKNIQYF. In DNA, the CDR3 is TGTTCCAGCAGCCTCGGGACTAGCGGGAGCAACGACAAGAACATTCAGTACTTC. The V gene is TRBV11-2, the J gene TRBJ2-4, with 14 bases matching TRBD2. Germline-derived CDR1 and CDR2 are SGHAT and FQNNGV. This CDR3 region has 18 residues.

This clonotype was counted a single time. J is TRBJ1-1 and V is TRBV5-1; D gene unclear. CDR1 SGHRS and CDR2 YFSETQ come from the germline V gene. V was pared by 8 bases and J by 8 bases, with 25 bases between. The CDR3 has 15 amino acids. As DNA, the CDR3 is TGCGCCAGTAGCATAACGTTGCGAACTCTCTCCGAAGCTTTCTTT. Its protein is CASSITLRTLSEAFF.

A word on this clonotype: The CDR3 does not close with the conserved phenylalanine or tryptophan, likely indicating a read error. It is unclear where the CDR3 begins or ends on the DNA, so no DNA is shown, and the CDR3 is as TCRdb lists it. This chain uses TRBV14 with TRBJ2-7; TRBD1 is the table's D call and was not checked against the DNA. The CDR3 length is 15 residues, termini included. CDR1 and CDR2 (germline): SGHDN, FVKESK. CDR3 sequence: CASSRAGTGGFSLYL.

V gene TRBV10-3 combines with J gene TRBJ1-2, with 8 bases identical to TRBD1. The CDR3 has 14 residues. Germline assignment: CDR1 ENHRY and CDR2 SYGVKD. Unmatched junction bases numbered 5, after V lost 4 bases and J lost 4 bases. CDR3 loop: CAISGTGTSYGYTF. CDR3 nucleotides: TGTGCCATCAGTGGGACAGGGACCTCCTATGGCTACACCTTC.

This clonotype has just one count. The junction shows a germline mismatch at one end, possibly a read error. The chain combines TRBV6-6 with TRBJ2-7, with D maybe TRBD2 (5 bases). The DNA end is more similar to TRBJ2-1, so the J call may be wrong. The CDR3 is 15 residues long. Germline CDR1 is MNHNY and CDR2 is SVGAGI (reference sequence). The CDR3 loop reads CTSSSDYPVPYEQFF. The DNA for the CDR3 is TGTACCAGCAGTTCCGACTACCCGGTCCCCTACGAGCAGTTCTTC.

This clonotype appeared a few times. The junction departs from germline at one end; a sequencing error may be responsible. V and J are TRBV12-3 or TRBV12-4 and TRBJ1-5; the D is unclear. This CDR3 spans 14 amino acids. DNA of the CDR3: TGTGCCAGCAGTTCTTCTAGCCCCAATCAGCCTCAGCATTTT. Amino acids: CASSSSSPNQPQHF.

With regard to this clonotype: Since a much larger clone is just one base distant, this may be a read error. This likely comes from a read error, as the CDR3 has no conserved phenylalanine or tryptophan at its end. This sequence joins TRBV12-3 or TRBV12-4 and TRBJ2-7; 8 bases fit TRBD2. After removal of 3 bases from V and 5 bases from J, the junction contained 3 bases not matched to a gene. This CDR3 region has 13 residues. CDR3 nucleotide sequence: TGTGCCAGCAGTTTTTGGCGGGAGGACGAGCAGTACTCC. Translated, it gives CASSFWREDEQYS.

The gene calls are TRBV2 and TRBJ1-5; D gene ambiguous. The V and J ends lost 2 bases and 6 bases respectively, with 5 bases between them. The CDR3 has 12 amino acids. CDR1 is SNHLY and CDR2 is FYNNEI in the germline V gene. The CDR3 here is CASSEKVQPQHF. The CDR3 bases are TGTGCCAGCAGTGAAAAAGTTCAGCCCCAGCATTTT. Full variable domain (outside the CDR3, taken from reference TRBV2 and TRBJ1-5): EPEVTQTPSHQVTQMGQEVILRCVPISNHLYFYWYRQILGQKVEFLVSFYNNEISEKSEIFDDQFSVERPDGSNFTLKIRSTKLEDSAMYFCASSEKVQPQHFGDGTRLSIL.

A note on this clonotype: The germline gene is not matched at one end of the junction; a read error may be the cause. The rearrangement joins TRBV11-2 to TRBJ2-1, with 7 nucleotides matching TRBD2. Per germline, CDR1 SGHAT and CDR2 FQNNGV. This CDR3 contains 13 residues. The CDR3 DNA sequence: TGTGCCGGCAGCTCAGATCTAGCGGATGAGCAGTTCTTC. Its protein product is CAGSSDLADEQFF.

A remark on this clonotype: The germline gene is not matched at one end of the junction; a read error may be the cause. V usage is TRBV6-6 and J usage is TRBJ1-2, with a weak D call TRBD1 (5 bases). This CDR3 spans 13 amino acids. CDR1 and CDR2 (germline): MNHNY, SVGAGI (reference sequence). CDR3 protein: CANSYDAGFGYTF. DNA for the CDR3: TGTGCCAACAGTTACGACGCAGGGTTTGGCTACACCTTC.

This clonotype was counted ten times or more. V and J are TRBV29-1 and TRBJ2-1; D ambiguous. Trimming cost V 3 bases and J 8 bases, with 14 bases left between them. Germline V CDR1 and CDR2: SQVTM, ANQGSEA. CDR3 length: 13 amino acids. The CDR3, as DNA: TGCAGCGTTGATCTCCTCCATTCGGATGAGCAGTTCTTC. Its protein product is CSVDLLHSDEQFF.

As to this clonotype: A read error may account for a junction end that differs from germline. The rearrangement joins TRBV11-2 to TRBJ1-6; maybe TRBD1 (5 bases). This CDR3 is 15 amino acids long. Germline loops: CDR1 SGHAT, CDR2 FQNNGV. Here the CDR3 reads CANSLEWGGNSPLHF. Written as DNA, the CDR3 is TGTGCCAACAGCTTAGAATGGGGGGGTAATTCACCCCTTCACTTT.

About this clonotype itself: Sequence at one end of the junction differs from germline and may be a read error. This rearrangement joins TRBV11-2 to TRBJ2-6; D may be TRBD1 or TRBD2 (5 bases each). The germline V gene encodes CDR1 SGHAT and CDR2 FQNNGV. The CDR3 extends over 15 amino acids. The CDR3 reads CASSISFSGTNVLTF. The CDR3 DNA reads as TGCGCCAGCAGCATCAGCTTTAGTGGGACCAACGTCCTAACTTTC.

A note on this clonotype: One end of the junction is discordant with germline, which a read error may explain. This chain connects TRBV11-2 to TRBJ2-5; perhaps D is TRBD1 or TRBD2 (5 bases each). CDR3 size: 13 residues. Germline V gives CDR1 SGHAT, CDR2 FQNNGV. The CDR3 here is CASSLGRGEAQYF. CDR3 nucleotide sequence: TGTGCCAGCAGCTTAGGTAGGGGAGAGGCCCAGTACTTC.

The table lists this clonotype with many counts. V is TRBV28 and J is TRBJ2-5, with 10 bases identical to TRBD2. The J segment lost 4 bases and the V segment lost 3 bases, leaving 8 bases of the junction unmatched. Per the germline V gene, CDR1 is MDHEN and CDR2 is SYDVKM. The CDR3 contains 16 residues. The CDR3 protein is CASSFPAGGRGETQYF. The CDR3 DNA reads TGTGCCAGCAGTTTTCCAGCGGGAGGGCGGGGAGAGACCCAGTACTTC.

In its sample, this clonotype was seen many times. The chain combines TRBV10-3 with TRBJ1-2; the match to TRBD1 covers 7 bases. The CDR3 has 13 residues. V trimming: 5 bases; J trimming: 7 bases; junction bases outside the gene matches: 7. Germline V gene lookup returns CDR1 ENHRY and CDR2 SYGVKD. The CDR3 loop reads CAISSGQLSGYTF. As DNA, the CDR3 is TGTGCCATCAGTTCGGGACAGTTAAGTGGCTACACCTTC.

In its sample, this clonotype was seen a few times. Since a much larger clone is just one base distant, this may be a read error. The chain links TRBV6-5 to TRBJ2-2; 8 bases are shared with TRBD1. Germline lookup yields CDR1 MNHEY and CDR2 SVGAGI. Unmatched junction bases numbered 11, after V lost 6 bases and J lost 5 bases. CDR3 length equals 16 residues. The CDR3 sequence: CASSRNRGLGTGELFF. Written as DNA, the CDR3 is TGTGCCAGCAGCCGGAACAGGGGGTTAGGAACCGGGGAGCTGTTTTTT.

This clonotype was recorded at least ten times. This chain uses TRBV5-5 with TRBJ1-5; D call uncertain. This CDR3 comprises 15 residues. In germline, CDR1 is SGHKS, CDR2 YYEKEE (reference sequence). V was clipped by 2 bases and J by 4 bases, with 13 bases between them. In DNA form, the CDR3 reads TGTGCCAGCAGCTTTGGGTCGGCGGGAAATCAGCCCCAGCATTTT. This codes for CASSFGSAGNQPQHF.

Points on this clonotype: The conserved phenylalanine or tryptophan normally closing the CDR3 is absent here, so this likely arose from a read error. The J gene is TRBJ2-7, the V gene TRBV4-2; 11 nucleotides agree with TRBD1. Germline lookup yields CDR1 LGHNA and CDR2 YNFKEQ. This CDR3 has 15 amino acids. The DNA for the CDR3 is TGTGCCATCAGCCGGGCCGGACAGGGGGCGTACGAGCAGTACTCC. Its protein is CAISRAGQGAYEQYS.

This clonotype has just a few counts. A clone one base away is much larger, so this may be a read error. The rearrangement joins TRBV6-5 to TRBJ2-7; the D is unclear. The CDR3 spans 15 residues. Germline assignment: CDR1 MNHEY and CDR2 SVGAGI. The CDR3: CASSYAAGDSYERYF. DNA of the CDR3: TGTGCCAGCAGTTACGCGGCAGGAGACTCCTACGAGCGGTACTTC.